A single sample gave rise to the 25 T cell receptor beta chains below, sequenced in a study of human T cells and chemical hapten exposure (dated by TCRdb to about 2021). Libraries came from RACE. Sequencing relied on a NextSeq 500. TCRdb trimmed public reads at Q25 via fastp, called clones via MiXCR and kept in-frame beta chains. Each CDR3 protein appears once, grouped with its most common genes and DNA. Present in this sample are over 100,000 distinct CDR3 sequences, roughly 9% of which were seen just once. Around 3% of the sample is held by the ten biggest clonotypes. This specimen's time point label, interpreted: patch test 2, 6 weeks after DPC sensitization. The intended sense of this specimen's treatment or condition label: therapeutic diphenylcyclopropenone sensitization with weekly scalp DPC. Sequences were derived from whole blood, sampled in connection with sensitization to the hapten diphenylcyclopropenone (DPC). These receptors were taken from a middle-aged woman with alopecia areata. Some clones in this sample may be carry-over from other donors' samples.

The chain uses TRBV7-6 and TRBJ2-1; D may be TRBD1 or TRBD2 (5 bases each). Germline V gene lookup returns CDR1 SGHVS and CDR2 FNYEAQ. The CDR3 is 12 amino acids. V was pared by 4 bases and J by 12 bases, with 13 bases between. The CDR3 loop reads CASSSYLGTQFF. The CDR3 region has the DNA TGTGCCAGCAGCTCCTACCTCGGGACGCAGTTCTTC.

This clonotype has only a few counts. The chain joins TRBV18 to TRBJ1-2; D is unclear. Germline V gives CDR1 KGHSH, CDR2 LQKENI. V lost 3 bases to trimming and J lost 4 bases, with 6 bases between them. The CDR3 spans 12 residues. Written as DNA, the CDR3 is TGTGCCAGCTCACCGGAGGTCTATGGCTACACCTTC. Translating gives CASSPEVYGYTF. Using reference TRBV18 and TRBJ1-2 for the parts outside the CDR3, the full variable domain is NAGVMQNPRHLVRRRGQEARLRCSPMKGHSHVYWYRQLPEEGLKFMVYLQKENIIDESGMPKERFSAEFPKEGPSILRIQQVVRGDSAAYFCASSPEVYGYTFGSGTRLTVV.

The V call is TRBV6-6, the J call TRBJ2-7; D is possibly TRBD2 (6 bases). Trimming stripped 8 bases from V and 7 bases from J, with 18 bases between. This CDR3 contains 13 residues. The germline gives CDR1 MNHNY, CDR2 SVGAGI (reference sequence). The CDR3 region is CASVEAGLREQYF. In DNA, the CDR3 is TGTGCCAGCGTTGAGGCGGGACTGCGAGAGCAGTACTTC.

This clonotype was recorded many times. The chain couples TRBV6-5 to TRBJ2-3, with D possibly TRBD1 on 6 matching bases. V shed 2 bases and J shed 2 bases, with 8 bases lying between them. This CDR3 contains 14 residues. Germline values: CDR1 MNHEY, CDR2 SVGAGI. CDR3 in DNA: TGTGCCAGCAGTTACGGGGGCTACACAGATACGCAGTATTTT. The encoded protein is CASSYGGYTDTQYF.

This clonotype was counted only a few times. The rearrangement uses TRBV7-3 and TRBJ2-2, with D possibly being TRBD2 (5 bases). V lost 2 bases and J 6 bases, leaving 10 bases between the germline ends. Germline values: CDR1 SGHTA, CDR2 FQGTGA. This CDR3 spans 14 amino acids. CDR3 in amino acids: CASSLGLAAGELFF. Here the CDR3 DNA reads TGTGCCAGCAGCTTAGGTCTAGCTGCCGGGGAGCTGTTTTTT. Filled out from reference TRBV7-3 and TRBJ2-2, the complete variable domain reads GAGVSQTPSNKVTEKGKYVELRCDPISGHTALYWYRQSLGQGPEFLIYFQGTGAADDSGLPNDRFFAVRPEGSVSTLKIQRTERGDSAVYLCASSLGLAAGELFFGEGSRLTVL.

About this clonotype: A much larger clone differs from this one at a single base, so this may be a read error. The chain combines TRBV19 with TRBJ2-2; D unresolved. The V end was cut by 4 bases, the J end by 2 bases, with 5 bases between. CDR1 and CDR2 from the germline V gene are LNHDA and SQIVND (reference sequence). The CDR3 consists of 13 residues. The CDR3 DNA is TGTGCCAGTAGTAGTGACAACACCGGGGAGCTGTTTTTT. Its protein product is CASSSDNTGELFF.

This clonotype was recorded at least ten times. The chain couples TRBV6-1 to TRBJ1-2; tentatively, D is TRBD1 (6 bases). The V and J ends lost 7 bases and 1 base respectively, with 13 bases between them. The CDR3 has 14 amino acids. The germline V gene encodes CDR1 MNHNS and CDR2 SASEGT. The CDR3 region has the DNA TGTGCCAGCAACCAAGGGGGAAATAACTATGGCTACACCTTC. This gives the protein CASNQGGNNYGYTF.

This chain joins TRBV29-1 and TRBJ2-7; possibly TRBD2 for D (5 bases). This CDR3 spans 12 amino acids. Trimming removed 1 base at V and 5 bases at J, with 9 bases between. Germline V gene lookup returns CDR1 SQVTM and CDR2 ANQGSEA. The CDR3 spells CSVEGRGNEQYF. CDR3 DNA sequence: TGCAGCGTTGAAGGTCGAGGGAACGAGCAGTACTTC.

The genes are TRBV27 and TRBJ1-6; D not certain. Trimming removed 5 bases from V and 6 bases from J, with 14 bases in between. CDR3 size: 15 residues. Germline values: CDR1 MNHEY, CDR2 SMNVEV (reference sequence). The DNA of the CDR3 is TGTGCCAGCAGTCGTTACAGTGCGCGTAATTCACCCCTCCACTTT. Residues: CASSRYSARNSPLHF.

This clonotype was recorded a few times. V usage is TRBV18 and J usage is TRBJ2-3; D uncertain. This CDR3 is 14 amino acids long. Trimming stripped 2 bases from V and 5 bases from J, with 11 bases between. The germline CDR1 and CDR2 sequences are KGHSH and LQKENI. CDR3 protein: CASSPSSTIDTQYF. CDR3 coding DNA: TGTGCCAGCTCACCATCGTCCACTATAGATACGCAGTATTTT. Drawing the rest from reference TRBV18 and TRBJ2-3, the complete variable domain is NAGVMQNPRHLVRRRGQEARLRCSPMKGHSHVYWYRQLPEEGLKFMVYLQKENIIDESGMPKERFSAEFPKEGPSILRIQQVVRGDSAAYFCASSPSSTIDTQYFGPGTRLTVL.

This clonotype was detected ten times or more. V usage is TRBV2 and J usage is TRBJ1-2, with a possible D match to TRBD1 (5 bases). The CDR3 spans 14 residues. V was trimmed by 10 bases and J by 4 bases, leaving 19 bases between them. Germline V gene data show CDR1 as SNHLY and CDR2 as FYNNEI. The CDR3 protein is CAIPRTKGLYGYTF. The CDR3 DNA is TGTGCCATCCCAAGAACCAAGGGACTCTATGGCTACACCTTC.

This chain uses TRBV7-2 with TRBJ2-3; D is perhaps TRBD1 or TRBD2 (6 bases each). V gave up 3 bases and J gave up 6 bases, with 10 bases separating them. CDR1 is SGHTA and CDR2 is FQGNSA in the germline V gene. This CDR3 region has 13 residues. CDR3 coding DNA: TGTGCCAGCAGCTTTAGGGGGGCGGATACGCAGTATTTT. Amino acid sequence: CASSFRGADTQYF.

Only a few counts were recorded for this clonotype. The junction departs from the called germline gene at one end, perhaps through a read error. The chain couples TRBV6-5 to TRBJ2-7; tentative D call: TRBD1 (5 bases). CDR1 MNHEY and CDR2 SVGAGI come from the germline V gene. The CDR3 has 13 residues. CDR3 coding DNA: TGTGTCAGCAACCCAGGGATCCCCTACGAGCAGTACTTC. Its translation: CVSNPGIPYEQYF.

In this sample, this clonotype turned up a few times. The chain has TRBV7-9 and TRBJ2-5, with D maybe TRBD2 (5 bases). V was cut by 5 bases and J by 6 bases, with 16 bases left in between. This CDR3 is 14 amino acids long. The germline CDR1 and CDR2 sequences are SEHNR and FQNEAQ (reference sequence). CDR3 nucleotide sequence: TGTGCCAGCAGCGCGGGTGCGGAGAGGAAGACCCAGTACTTC. Amino acids: CASSAGAERKTQYF.

This chain links TRBV7-9 with TRBJ2-7, with D maybe TRBD1 (5 bases). Trimming shortened V by 5 bases and J by 2 bases, and 10 bases separated the two germline ends. CDR3 size: 13 residues. CDR1 and CDR2 (germline): SEHNR, FQNEAQ (reference sequence). This CDR3 is CASSTETAYEQYF. The DNA for the CDR3 is TGTGCCAGCAGCACAGAGACAGCCTACGAGCAGTACTTC.

The sample holds many counts of this clonotype. The chain is built from TRBV7-3 and TRBJ1-2; 10 positions match TRBD1. CDR3 size: 15 residues. The germline V gene has CDR1 SGHTA and CDR2 FQGTGA. V trimming: 1 base; J trimming: 6 bases; junction bases outside the gene matches: 5. This chain's CDR3 is CASSLIPGTGDGYTF. The CDR3 DNA reads TGTGCCAGCAGCTTAATACCCGGGACAGGGGATGGCTACACCTTC. Full variable domain (remainder filled in from reference TRBV7-3 and TRBJ1-2): GAGVSQTPSNKVTEKGKYVELRCDPISGHTALYWYRQSLGQGPEFLIYFQGTGAADDSGLPNDRFFAVRPEGSVSTLKIQRTERGDSAVYLCASSLIPGTGDGYTFGSGTRLTVV.

The chain uses TRBV18 and TRBJ1-1, with a weak D call TRBD1 (6 bases). Germline values: CDR1 KGHSH, CDR2 LQKENI. With 6 bases removed from V and 6 bases from J, the gap between germline ends came to 20 bases. The CDR3 loop spans 15 amino acids. The CDR3 spells CASSRATWGRAEAFF. The CDR3 DNA is TGTGCCAGCTCTCGGGCCACTTGGGGGCGGGCTGAAGCTTTCTTT.

This clonotype was observed at least ten times. DNA of the CDR3: TGTGCCAGCAGCCAAGGAGACAGGGACAATGAGCAGTTCTTC. It translates to CASSQGDRDNEQFF. This rearrangement joins TRBV4-2 to TRBJ2-1, with 7 bases lining up with TRBD1. After removal of 1 base from V and 5 bases from J, the junction contained 2 bases not matched to a gene. There are 14 residues in the CDR3. Germline values: CDR1 LGHNA, CDR2 YNFKEQ.

J is TRBJ2-1 and V is TRBV7-6; no reliable D call. The germline V gene encodes CDR1 SGHVS and CDR2 FNYEAQ. The CDR3 length is 17 residues. With 0 bases removed from V and 5 bases from J, the gap between germline ends came to 17 bases. The CDR3 spells CASSLATNLLGNNEQFF. The CDR3 DNA reads as TGTGCCAGCAGCTTAGCCACCAATTTATTGGGGAACAATGAGCAGTTCTTC.

By sample fraction, this clonotype is medium-sized. This chain links TRBV5-1 with TRBJ2-1; perhaps TRBD1 as D (5 bases). Germline lookup yields CDR1 SGHRS and CDR2 YFSETQ. The CDR3 contains 18 residues. Trimming took off 4 bases at V and 0 bases at J, with 20 bases between the two ends. CDR3 loop: CASSRIGVQESSYNEQFF. The CDR3 region has the DNA TGCGCCAGCAGCAGGATTGGGGTACAGGAAAGCTCCTACAATGAGCAGTTCTTC.

This clonotype was observed at least ten times. The chain employs TRBV11-2 and TRBJ1-2; no clear D gene. Germline CDR1 reads SGHAT; CDR2 reads FQNNGV. CDR3 length: 16 residues. Trimming took off 0 bases at V and 4 bases at J, with 15 bases between the two ends. The CDR3 protein is CASSLDFSNSVYGYTF. CDR3 nucleotides: TGTGCCAGCAGCTTAGATTTCAGCAACAGCGTCTATGGCTACACCTTC.

This chain connects TRBV5-6 to TRBJ2-3; tentatively, D is TRBD1 or TRBD2 (6 bases each). V was shortened by 6 bases and J by 0 bases, with 17 bases between the two germline ends. Germline CDR1 and CDR2: SGHDT and YYEEEE. This CDR3 region has 16 residues. CDR3 nucleotide sequence: TGTGCCAGCACGCTTAGGGGGGTCACTAGCACAGATACGCAGTATTTT. As protein: CASTLRGVTSTDTQYF.

This clonotype has only a few counts. This chain uses TRBV7-6 with TRBJ2-1; the D is unclear. Trimming stripped 1 base from V and 4 bases from J, with 5 bases between. Germline lookup yields CDR1 SGHVS and CDR2 FNYEAQ. This CDR3 spans 13 amino acids. DNA of the CDR3: TGTGCCAGCAGCTTAGTTATTTACAATGAGCAGTTCTTC. It specifies CASSLVIYNEQFF.

This clonotype appeared a few times. CDR3 loop: CSARPHVTVYEQYF. CDR3 in DNA: TGCAGTGCTAGACCCCATGTGACCGTCTACGAGCAGTACTTC. J is TRBJ2-7 and V is TRBV20-1; D not certain. CDR1 is DFQATT and CDR2 is SNEGSKA in the germline V gene (reference sequence). CDR3 length: 14 residues. Trimming removed 2 bases at V and 3 bases at J, with 14 bases between.

This clonotype was observed at least ten times. The rearrangement links TRBV7-8 to TRBJ1-5; D is perhaps TRBD1 (5 bases). Trimming left V 5 bases short and J 2 bases short, with 13 bases between. This CDR3 spans 15 amino acids. The germline gives CDR1 SGHVS, CDR2 FQNEAQ. The CDR3 nucleotides are TGTGCCAGCAGCGCGCAGGGTAGCGGCAATCAGCCCCAGCATTTT. Protein sequence: CASSAQGSGNQPQHF.